This T cell receptor (beta chain) was recorded in a study of blood T cell repertoires in COVID-19. The table came from immunoSEQ multiplex PCR; TCRdb's copy has only in-frame clones and leaves some out. Among about 270,000 clones, more than 85% were seen once, and the ten largest hold approximately 2.6%. This clone was detected only once. J gave up 4 bases and V 4 bases, and 4 bases lay outside the gene matches. CDR3 length: 14 amino acids. The V gene's germline CDR1 is MGHDK and CDR2 SYGVNS. The chain links TRBV25-1 to TRBJ1-5; the match to TRBD1 covers 7 bases. The receptor comes from a person aged 18 to 30 with COVID-19, enrolled during active disease. Sequencing was performed on peripheral blood. CDR3 DNA: TGTGCCAGCAGTGGGGGACAGAAAAATCAGCCCCAGCATTTT. It encodes CASSGGQKNQPQHF. The whole variable domain, remainder taken from reference TRBV25-1 and TRBJ1-5, is EADIYQTPRYLVIGTGKKITLECSQTMGHDKMYWYQQDPGMELHLIHYSYGVNSTEKGDLSSESTVSRIRTEHFPLTLESARPSHTSQYLCASSGGQKNQPQHFGDGTRLSIL.